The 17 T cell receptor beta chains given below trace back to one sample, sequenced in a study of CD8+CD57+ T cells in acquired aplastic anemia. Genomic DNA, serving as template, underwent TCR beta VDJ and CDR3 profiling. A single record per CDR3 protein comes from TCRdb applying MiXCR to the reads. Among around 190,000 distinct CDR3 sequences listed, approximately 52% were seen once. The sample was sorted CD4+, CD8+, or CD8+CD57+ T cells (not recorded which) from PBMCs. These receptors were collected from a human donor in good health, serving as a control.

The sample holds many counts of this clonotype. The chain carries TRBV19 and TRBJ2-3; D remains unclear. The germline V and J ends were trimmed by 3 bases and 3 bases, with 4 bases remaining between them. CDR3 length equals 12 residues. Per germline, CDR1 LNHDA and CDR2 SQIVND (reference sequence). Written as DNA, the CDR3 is TGTGCCAGTAGTATGGCGACAGATACGCAGTATTTT. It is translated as CASSMATDTQYF.

The CDR3 DNA is TGTGCCAGTAGGGTAGGGACAGGGACAGATACGCAGTATTTT. This translates into CASRVGTGTDTQYF. This rearrangement joins TRBV19 to TRBJ2-3; 9 positions agree with TRBD1. With 6 bases clipped from V and 3 bases from J, the junction kept 4 bases outside the gene matches. Germline V gives CDR1 LNHDA, CDR2 SQIVND (reference sequence). CDR3 size: 14 residues. Variable domain in full (rest from reference TRBV19 and TRBJ2-3): DGGITQSPKYLFRKEGQNVTLSCEQNLNHDAMYWYRQDPGQGLRLIYYSQIVNDFQKGDIAEGYSVSREKKESFPLTVTSAQKNPTAFYLCASRVGTGTDTQYFGPGTRLTVL.

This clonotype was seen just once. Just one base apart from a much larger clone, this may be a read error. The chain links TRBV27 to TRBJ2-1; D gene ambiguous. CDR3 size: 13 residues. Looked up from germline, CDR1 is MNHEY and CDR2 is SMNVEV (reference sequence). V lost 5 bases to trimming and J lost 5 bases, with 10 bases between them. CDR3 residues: CASSLERHNEQFF. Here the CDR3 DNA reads TGTGCCAGCAGTCTTGAACGGCACAATGAGCAGTTCTTC.

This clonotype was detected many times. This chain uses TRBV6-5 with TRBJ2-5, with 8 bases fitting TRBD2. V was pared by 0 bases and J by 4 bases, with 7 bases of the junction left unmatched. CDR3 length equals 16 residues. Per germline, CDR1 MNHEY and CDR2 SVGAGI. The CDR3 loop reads CASSYSTGGLGETQYF. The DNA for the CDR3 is TGTGCCAGCAGTTACTCAACGGGGGGGCTAGGAGAGACCCAGTACTTC.

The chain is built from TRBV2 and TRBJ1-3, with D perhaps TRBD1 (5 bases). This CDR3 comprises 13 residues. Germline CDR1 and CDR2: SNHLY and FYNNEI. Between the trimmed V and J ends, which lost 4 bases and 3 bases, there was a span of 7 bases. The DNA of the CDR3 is TGTGCCAGCAGTGGACAGAATGGAAACACCATATATTTT. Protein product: CASSGQNGNTIYF.

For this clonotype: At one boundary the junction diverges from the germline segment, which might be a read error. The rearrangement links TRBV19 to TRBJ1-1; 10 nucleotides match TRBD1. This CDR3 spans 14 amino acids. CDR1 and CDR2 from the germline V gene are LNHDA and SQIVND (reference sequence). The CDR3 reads CASSIGDRGTDAFF. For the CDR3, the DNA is TGTGCCAGTAGTATAGGGGACAGGGGCACTGATGCTTTCTTT.

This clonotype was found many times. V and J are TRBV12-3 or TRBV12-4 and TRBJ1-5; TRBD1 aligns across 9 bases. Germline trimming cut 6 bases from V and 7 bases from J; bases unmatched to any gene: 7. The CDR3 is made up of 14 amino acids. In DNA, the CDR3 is TGTGCCAGCAGCTCGACAGGGGGAATCCAGCCCCAGCATTTT. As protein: CASSSTGGIQPQHF.

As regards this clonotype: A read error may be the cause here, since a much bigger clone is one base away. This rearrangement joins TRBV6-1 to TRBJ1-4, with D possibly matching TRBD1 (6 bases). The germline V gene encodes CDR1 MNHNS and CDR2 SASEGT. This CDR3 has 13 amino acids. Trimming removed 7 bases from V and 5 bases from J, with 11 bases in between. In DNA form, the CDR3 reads TGTGCCAGCAATGTGCAGGGGAATGAAAAACTGTTTTTT. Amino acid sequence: CASNVQGNEKLFF.

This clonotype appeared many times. The CDR3 DNA reads as TGTGCCAGCAGTTTAACCGGCGGGGGCGCAGGTTATCACATTCAGTACTTC. It is translated as CASSLTGGGAGYHIQYF. V is TRBV12-3 or TRBV12-4 and J is TRBJ2-4; D possibly corresponds to TRBD2 (7 bases). V was cut by 2 bases and J by 8 bases, with 22 bases left in between. The CDR3 length is 17 residues.

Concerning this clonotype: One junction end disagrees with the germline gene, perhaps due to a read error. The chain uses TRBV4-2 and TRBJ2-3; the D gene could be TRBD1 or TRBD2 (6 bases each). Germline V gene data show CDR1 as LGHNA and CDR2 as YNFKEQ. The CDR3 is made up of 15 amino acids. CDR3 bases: TGTCCCAGCAGCCAAGGCAGGGGACTGTCAGATACGCAGTATTTT. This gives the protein CPSSQGRGLSDTQYF.

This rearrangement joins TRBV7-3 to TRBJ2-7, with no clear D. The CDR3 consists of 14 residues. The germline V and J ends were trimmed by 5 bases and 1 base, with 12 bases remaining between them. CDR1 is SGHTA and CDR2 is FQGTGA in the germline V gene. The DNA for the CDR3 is TGTGCCAGCAGCCAAGGTGTTCGGTCCTACGAGCAGTACTTC. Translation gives CASSQGVRSYEQYF.

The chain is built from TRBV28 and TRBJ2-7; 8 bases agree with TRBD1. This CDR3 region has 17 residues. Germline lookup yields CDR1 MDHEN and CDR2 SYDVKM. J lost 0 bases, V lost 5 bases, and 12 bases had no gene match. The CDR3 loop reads CASSPPGPGTGSYEQYF. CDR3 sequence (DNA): TGTGCCAGCAGTCCTCCAGGTCCCGGGACAGGCTCCTACGAGCAGTACTTC.

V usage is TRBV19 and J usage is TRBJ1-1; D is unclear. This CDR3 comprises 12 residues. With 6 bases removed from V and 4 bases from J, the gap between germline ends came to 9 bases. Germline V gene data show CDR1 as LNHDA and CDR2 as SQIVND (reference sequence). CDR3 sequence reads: CASSWVGTEAFF. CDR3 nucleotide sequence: TGTGCCAGTAGCTGGGTAGGCACTGAAGCTTTCTTT.

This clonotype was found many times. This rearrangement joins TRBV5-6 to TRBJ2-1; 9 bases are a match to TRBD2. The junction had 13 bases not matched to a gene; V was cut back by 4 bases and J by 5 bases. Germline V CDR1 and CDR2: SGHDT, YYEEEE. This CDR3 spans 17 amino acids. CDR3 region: CASSTMGSGGTHNEQFF. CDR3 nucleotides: TGTGCCAGCAGCACGATGGGGAGCGGGGGGACCCACAATGAGCAGTTCTTC.

CDR3 sequence reads: CASSRREGYTF. The CDR3 region has the DNA TGTGCCAGCAGCAGAAGGGAGGGCTACACCTTC. This chain connects TRBV7-9 to TRBJ1-2; no clear D. Germline V gives CDR1 SEHNR, CDR2 FQNEAQ (reference sequence). The germline V and J ends were trimmed by 5 bases and 8 bases, with 9 bases remaining between them. The CDR3 spans 11 residues.

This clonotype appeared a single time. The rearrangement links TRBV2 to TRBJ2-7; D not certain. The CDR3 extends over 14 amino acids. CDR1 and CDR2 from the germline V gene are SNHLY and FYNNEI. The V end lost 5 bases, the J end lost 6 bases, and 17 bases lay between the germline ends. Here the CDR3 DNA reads TGTGCCAGCAGTCCCGACATTACGGTTGGCGAGCAGTACTTC. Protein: CASSPDITVGEQYF. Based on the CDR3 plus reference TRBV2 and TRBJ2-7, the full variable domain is EPEVTQTPSHQVTQMGQEVILRCVPISNHLYFYWYRQILGQKVEFLVSFYNNEISEKSEIFDDQFSVERPDGSNFTLKIRSTKLEDSAMYFCASSPDITVGEQYFGPGTRLTVT.

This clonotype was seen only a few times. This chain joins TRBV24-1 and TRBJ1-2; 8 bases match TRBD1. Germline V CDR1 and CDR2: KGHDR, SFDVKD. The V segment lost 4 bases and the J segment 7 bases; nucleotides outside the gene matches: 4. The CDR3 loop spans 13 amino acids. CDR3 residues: CATSERQGFGYTF. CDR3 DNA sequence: TGTGCCACCAGTGAGCGACAGGGGTTTGGCTACACCTTC.